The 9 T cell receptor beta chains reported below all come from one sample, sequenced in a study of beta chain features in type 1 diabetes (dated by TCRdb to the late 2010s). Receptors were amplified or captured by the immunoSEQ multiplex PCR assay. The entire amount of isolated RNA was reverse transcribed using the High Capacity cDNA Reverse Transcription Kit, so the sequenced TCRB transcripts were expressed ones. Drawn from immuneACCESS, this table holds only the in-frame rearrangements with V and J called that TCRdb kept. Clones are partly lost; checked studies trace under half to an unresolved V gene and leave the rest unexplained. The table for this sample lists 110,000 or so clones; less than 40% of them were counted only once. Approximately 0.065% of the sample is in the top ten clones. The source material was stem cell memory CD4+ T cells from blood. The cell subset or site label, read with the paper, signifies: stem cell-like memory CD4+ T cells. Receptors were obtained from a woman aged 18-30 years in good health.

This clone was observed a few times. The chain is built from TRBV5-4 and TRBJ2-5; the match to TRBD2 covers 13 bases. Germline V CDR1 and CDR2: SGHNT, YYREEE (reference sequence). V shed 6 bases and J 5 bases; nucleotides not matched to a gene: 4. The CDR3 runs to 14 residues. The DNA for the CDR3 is TGTGCCAGCACAACTAGCGGGAGGGGGGAGACCCAGTACTTC. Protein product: CASTTSGRGETQYF.

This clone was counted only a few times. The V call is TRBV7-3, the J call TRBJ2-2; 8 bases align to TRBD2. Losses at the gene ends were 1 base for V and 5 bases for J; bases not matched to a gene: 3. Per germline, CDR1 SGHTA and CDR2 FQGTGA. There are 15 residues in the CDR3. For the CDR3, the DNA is TGTGCCAGCAGCTTAAGTGGGACTAGTACCGGGGAGCTGTTTTTT. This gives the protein CASSLSGTSTGELFF.

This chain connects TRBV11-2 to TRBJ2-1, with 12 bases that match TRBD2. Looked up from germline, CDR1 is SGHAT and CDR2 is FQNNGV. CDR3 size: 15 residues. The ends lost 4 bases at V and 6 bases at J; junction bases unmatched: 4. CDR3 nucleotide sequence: TGTGCCAGCAGCTCTAGCGGGAGGGCCGGCAATGAGCAGTTCTTC. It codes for CASSSSGRAGNEQFF.

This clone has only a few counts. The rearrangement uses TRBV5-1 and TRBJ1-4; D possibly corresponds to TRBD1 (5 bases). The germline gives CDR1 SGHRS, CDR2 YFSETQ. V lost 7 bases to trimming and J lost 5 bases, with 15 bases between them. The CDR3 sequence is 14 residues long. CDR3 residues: CASERGEGNEKLFF. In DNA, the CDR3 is TGCGCCAGCGAACGAGGGGAGGGGAATGAAAAACTGTTTTTT.

The CDR3 DNA sequence: TGTGCCAGCAGTGCGTCGGGGTGGAATCAGCCCCAGCATTTT. It is translated as CASSASGWNQPQHF. The chain has TRBV6-6 and TRBJ1-5; D gene unclear. Trimming pared 5 bases from V and 4 bases from J, leaving 12 bases between. In germline, CDR1 is MNHNY, CDR2 SVGAGI (reference sequence). This CDR3 is built from 14 residues.

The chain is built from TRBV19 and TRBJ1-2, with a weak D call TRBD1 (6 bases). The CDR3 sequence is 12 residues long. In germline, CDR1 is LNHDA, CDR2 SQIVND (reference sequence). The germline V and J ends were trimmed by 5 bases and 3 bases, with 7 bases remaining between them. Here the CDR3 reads CASSGGHYGYTF. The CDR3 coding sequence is TGTGCCAGTAGTGGGGGCCACTATGGCTACACCTTC.

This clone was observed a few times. As DNA, the CDR3 is TGTGCCAGCAGTTCCCGGGGTGCCTATGGCTACACCTTC. Protein: CASSSRGAYGYTF. The genes are TRBV27 and TRBJ1-2, with D hard to call. V lost 4 bases and J 4 bases, leaving 10 bases between the germline ends. The CDR3 is 13 residues long. The germline gives CDR1 MNHEY, CDR2 SMNVEV (reference sequence).

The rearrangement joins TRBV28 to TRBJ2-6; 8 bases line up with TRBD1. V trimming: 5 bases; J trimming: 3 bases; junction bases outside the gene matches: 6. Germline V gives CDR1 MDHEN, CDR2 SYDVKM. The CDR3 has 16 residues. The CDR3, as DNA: TGTGCCAGCAGTATTGGACAGGGAGGTGGGGCCAACGTCCTGACTTTC. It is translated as CASSIGQGGGANVLTF.

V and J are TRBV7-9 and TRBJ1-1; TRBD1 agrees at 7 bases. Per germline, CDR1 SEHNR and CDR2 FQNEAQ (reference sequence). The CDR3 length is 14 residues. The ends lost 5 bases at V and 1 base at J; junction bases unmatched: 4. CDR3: CASSPGTANTEAFF. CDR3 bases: TGTGCCAGCAGCCCTGGGACAGCGAACACTGAAGCTTTCTTT.